Sequencing of this T cell receptor (beta chain) was carried out in a study of blood T cell repertoires in COVID-19. Assay used: immunoSEQ multiplex PCR; TCRdb lists only in-frame clones, some missing. The sample records about 110,000 clones, 75% to 80% being singletons. V gave up 5 bases and J gave up 2 bases; unmatched junction bases: 3. Germline CDR1 SGHVS, CDR2 FNYEAQ. This CDR3 region has 13 residues. The chain combines TRBV7-6 with TRBJ2-7; 7 bases line up with TRBD1. The clonotype comes from a woman at least 80 years old with active or convalescent COVID-19. The material sequenced was peripheral blood. CDR3: CASSLGTAYEQYF. The CDR3 nucleotides are TGTGCCAGCAGCCTCGGGACAGCCTACGAGCAGTACTTC. Full variable domain (outside the CDR3, taken from reference TRBV7-6 and TRBJ2-7): GAGVSQSPRYKVTKRGQDVALRCDPISGHVSLYWYRQALGQGPEFLTYFNYEAQQDKSGLPNDRFSAERPEGSISTLTIQRTEQRDSAMYRCASSLGTAYEQYFGPGTRLTVT.